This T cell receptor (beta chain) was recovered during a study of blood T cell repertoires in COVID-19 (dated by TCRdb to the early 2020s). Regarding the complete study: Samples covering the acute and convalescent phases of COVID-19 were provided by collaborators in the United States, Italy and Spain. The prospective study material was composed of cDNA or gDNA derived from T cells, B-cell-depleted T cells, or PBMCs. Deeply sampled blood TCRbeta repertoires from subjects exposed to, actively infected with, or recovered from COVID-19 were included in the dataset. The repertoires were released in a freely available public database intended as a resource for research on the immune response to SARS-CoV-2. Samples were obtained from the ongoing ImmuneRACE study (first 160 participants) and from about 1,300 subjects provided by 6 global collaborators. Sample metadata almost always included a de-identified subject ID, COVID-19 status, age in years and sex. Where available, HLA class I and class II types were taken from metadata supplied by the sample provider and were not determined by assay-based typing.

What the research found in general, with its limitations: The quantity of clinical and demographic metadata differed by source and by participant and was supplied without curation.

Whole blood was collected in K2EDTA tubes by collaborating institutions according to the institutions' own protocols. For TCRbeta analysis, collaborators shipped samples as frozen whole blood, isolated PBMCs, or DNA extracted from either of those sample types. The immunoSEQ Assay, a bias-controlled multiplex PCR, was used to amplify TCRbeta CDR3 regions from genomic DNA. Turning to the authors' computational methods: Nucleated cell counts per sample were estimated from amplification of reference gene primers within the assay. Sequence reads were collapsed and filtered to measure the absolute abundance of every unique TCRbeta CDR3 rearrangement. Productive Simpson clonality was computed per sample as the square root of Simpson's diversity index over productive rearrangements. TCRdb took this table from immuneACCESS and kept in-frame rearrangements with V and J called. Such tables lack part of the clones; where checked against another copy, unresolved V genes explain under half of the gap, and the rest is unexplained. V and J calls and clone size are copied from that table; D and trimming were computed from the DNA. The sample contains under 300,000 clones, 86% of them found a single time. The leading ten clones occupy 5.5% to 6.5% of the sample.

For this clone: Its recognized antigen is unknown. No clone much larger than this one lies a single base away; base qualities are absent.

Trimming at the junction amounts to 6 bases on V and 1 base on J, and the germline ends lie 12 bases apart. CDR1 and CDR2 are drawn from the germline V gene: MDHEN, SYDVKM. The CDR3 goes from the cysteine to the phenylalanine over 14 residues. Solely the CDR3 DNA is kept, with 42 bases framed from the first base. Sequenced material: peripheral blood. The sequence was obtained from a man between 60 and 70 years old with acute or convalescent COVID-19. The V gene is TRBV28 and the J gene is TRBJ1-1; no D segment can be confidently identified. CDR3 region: CASRRGLENTEAFF. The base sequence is TGTGCCAGCAGAAGAGGCCTGGAGAACACTGAAGCTTTCTTT.